Below are 18 T cell receptor beta chains sequenced from a single sample in a study of cytomegalovirus exposure and HLA in healthy donors. Produced via immunoSEQ multiplex PCR; TCRdb's table is partial and in-frame only. The table records some 200,000 clones, around 82% of them present only once. Sequencing was carried out using PBMCs. Receptors were obtained from a woman between 18 and 30 years old in good health and CMV-seropositive.

This chain links TRBV19 with TRBJ2-7; 7 bases match TRBD1. CDR1 is LNHDA and CDR2 is SQIVND in the germline V gene (reference sequence). The CDR3 is 14 amino acids. V gave up 5 bases and J gave up 1 base; unmatched junction bases: 5. CDR3 region: CASSGDRVSYEQYF. The CDR3 region has the DNA TGTGCCAGTAGTGGCGACAGGGTTTCCTACGAGCAGTACTTC.

The chain uses TRBV27 and TRBJ1-5; TRBD1 might be the D (6 bases). Between the trimmed V and J ends, which lost 5 bases and 7 bases, there was a span of 15 bases. The germline CDR1 and CDR2 sequences are MNHEY and SMNVEV (reference sequence). CDR3 length: 14 residues. CDR3 in amino acids: CASSPYRVEQPQHF. The CDR3 coding sequence is TGTGCCAGCAGTCCGTACAGGGTAGAACAGCCCCAGCATTTT.

The rearrangement uses TRBV7-9 and TRBJ1-4; D may be TRBD1 (5 bases). CDR1 is SEHNR and CDR2 is FQNEAQ in the germline V gene (reference sequence). Deletions cut 1 base from V and 0 bases from J, with 9 bases between. This CDR3 is built from 16 residues. This CDR3 is CASSLGSGTTNEKLFF. DNA of the CDR3: TGTGCCAGCAGCTTAGGATCAGGGACAACTAATGAAAAACTGTTTTTT.

The chain links TRBV7-6 to TRBJ1-1, with unresolved D. V was shortened by 2 bases and J by 7 bases, with 20 bases between the two germline ends. The CDR3 sequence is 16 residues long. CDR1 SGHVS and CDR2 FNYEAQ come from the germline V gene. As DNA, the CDR3 is TGTGCCAGCAGCTTATCCTCCCTTGGAGCCAGTGGTGAAGCTTTCTTT. Amino acid sequence: CASSLSSLGASGEAFF. Supplemented by reference TRBV7-6 and TRBJ1-1, the full variable domain reads GAGVSQSPRYKVTKRGQDVALRCDPISGHVSLYWYRQALGQGPEFLTYFNYEAQQDKSGLPNDRFSAERPEGSISTLTIQRTEQRDSAMYRCASSLSSLGASGEAFFGQGTRLTVV.

CDR3 DNA: TGTGCCAGCAGTGAAGCTAAGGCAGGGCCCTCCTACAATGAGCAGTTCTTC. This encodes CASSEAKAGPSYNEQFF. V and J are TRBV2 and TRBJ2-1; tentative D call: TRBD1 (5 bases). From germline, CDR1 is SNHLY and CDR2 FYNNEI. V lost 0 bases, J lost 0 bases, and 12 bases lay in between. The CDR3 has 17 amino acids. Together with reference TRBV2 and TRBJ2-1, the CDR3 gives the full variable domain: EPEVTQTPSHQVTQMGQEVILRCVPISNHLYFYWYRQILGQKVEFLVSFYNNEISEKSEIFDDQFSVERPDGSNFTLKIRSTKLEDSAMYFCASSEAKAGPSYNEQFFGPGTRLTVL.

The J gene is TRBJ1-2, the V gene TRBV5-1, with 7 bases lining up with TRBD1. Unmatched junction bases numbered 4, after V lost 5 bases and J lost 3 bases. CDR1 is SGHRS, CDR2 YFSETQ, per germline. CDR3 size: 13 residues. CDR3 in amino acids: CASRPGTDYGYTF. CDR3 in DNA: TGCGCCAGCAGGCCAGGGACAGACTATGGCTACACCTTC.

This clone was observed a handful of times. The chain uses TRBV7-2 and TRBJ1-1, with D unclear. Trimming left V 3 bases short and J 0 bases short, with 8 bases between. From germline, CDR1 is SGHTA and CDR2 FQGNSA. The CDR3 runs 14 residues. CDR3 DNA sequence: TGTGCCAGCAGCTTCGGGTTCATGAACACTGAAGCTTTCTTT. Translated: CASSFGFMNTEAFF.

This chain joins TRBV13 and TRBJ2-3; tentative D call: TRBD1 (6 bases). Trimming removed 3 bases from V and 2 bases from J, with 9 bases in between. CDR1 PRHDT and CDR2 FYEKMQ come from the germline V gene (reference sequence). This CDR3 has 14 amino acids. DNA of the CDR3: TGTGCCAGCAGCTTCGGACAGCCCACAGATACGCAGTATTTT. Translation: CASSFGQPTDTQYF.

V is TRBV27 and J is TRBJ2-7; 7 positions match TRBD1. Trimming at V came to 5 bases and at J to 3 bases, leaving 4 bases not matched to a gene. CDR1 MNHEY and CDR2 SMNVEV come from the germline V gene (reference sequence). CDR3 size: 13 residues. The CDR3 protein is CASSQPGGYEQYF. The CDR3 nucleotides read TGTGCCAGCAGTCAGCCAGGGGGCTACGAGCAGTACTTC.

This chain uses TRBV5-1 with TRBJ2-3; D might be TRBD2 (6 bases). Germline lookup yields CDR1 SGHRS and CDR2 YFSETQ. Trimming took off 0 bases at V and 4 bases at J, with 9 bases between the two ends. CDR3 size: 14 residues. In DNA, the CDR3 is TGCGCCAGCAGCTTGGCCTGGGAGGCAGATACGCAGTATTTT. Amino acids: CASSLAWEADTQYF. Drawing the rest from reference TRBV5-1 and TRBJ2-3, the complete variable domain is KAGVTQTPRYLIKTRGQQVTLSCSPISGHRSVSWYQQTPGQGLQFLFEYFSETQRNKGNFPGRFSGRQFSNSRSEMNVSTLELGDSALYLCASSLAWEADTQYFGPGTRLTVL.

The chain recombines TRBV5-8 with TRBJ1-2, with no clear D. Germline CDR1 and CDR2: SGHTS and YDEGEE. The CDR3 covers 11 residues. Trimming cost V 4 bases and J 7 bases, with 8 bases left between them. Written as DNA, the CDR3 is TGTGCCAGCAGCAAAAGAGGTGGCTACACCTTC. Translation: CASSKRGGYTF.

The chain is built from TRBV7-2 and TRBJ1-1; 9 bases fit TRBD1. Trimming removed 1 base from V and 0 bases from J; junction bases left unmatched: 9. The CDR3 runs 18 residues. The germline V gene encodes CDR1 SGHTA and CDR2 FQGNSA. The CDR3 loop reads CASSLVPTGGVMNTEAFF. The DNA for the CDR3 is TGTGCCAGCAGCTTAGTTCCTACAGGGGGCGTTATGAACACTGAAGCTTTCTTT.

V gene TRBV21-1 combines with J gene TRBJ1-2. TRBV21-1 is recorded as a pseudogene. This CDR3 contains 19 residues. The CDR3 reads CASSKWYSKRDPPKYGYTF. The CDR3 DNA sequence: TGTGCCAGCAGCAAATGGTACAGCAAGCGGGACCCACCAAAATATGGCTACACCTTC.

The chain's CDR3 is CASSRQGANTGELFF. CDR3 coding DNA: TGTGCCAGCAGTCGACAGGGGGCGAACACCGGGGAGCTGTTTTTT. The V call is TRBV7-3, the J call TRBJ2-2, with 9 bases matching TRBD1. Germline-derived CDR1 and CDR2 are SGHTA and FQGTGA. J lost 0 bases, V lost 6 bases, and 2 bases had no gene match. The CDR3 contains 15 residues.

The J gene is TRBJ2-2, the V gene TRBV15, with 8 bases aligning to TRBD1. The CDR3 consists of 16 residues. The J segment lost 3 bases and the V segment lost 7 bases, leaving 10 bases of the junction unmatched. From germline, CDR1 is LNHNV and CDR2 YYDKDF (reference sequence). CDR3 sequence (DNA): TGTGCCACCACCACCGTCGACAGGGGCTACACCGGGGAGCTGTTTTTT. Protein: CATTTVDRGYTGELFF.

CDR3 amino acids: CASSLETGTLGEQYF. As DNA, the CDR3 is TGTGCCAGCAGCTTGGAGACAGGGACCTTAGGCGAGCAGTACTTC. The chain uses TRBV5-8 and TRBJ2-7; TRBD1 matches at 7 bases. Germline V gene lookup returns CDR1 SGHTS and CDR2 YDEGEE. J was trimmed by 6 bases and V by 0 bases; bases with no gene match: 9. The CDR3 has 15 residues.

This sequence joins TRBV5-4 and TRBJ2-7; a weak D match, TRBD2 (6 bases). CDR3 length equals 17 residues. Germline CDR1 is SGHNT and CDR2 is YYREEE (reference sequence). The V end lost 1 base, the J end lost 0 bases, and 17 bases lay between the germline ends. CDR3 in DNA: TGTGCCAGCAGCTTGATTGGGGGACTTATAAGCTCCTACGAGCAGTACTTC. Its protein product is CASSLIGGLISSYEQYF.

J is TRBJ2-6 and V is TRBV7-2; 8 bases fit TRBD1. The CDR3 length is 15 residues. In germline, CDR1 is SGHTA, CDR2 FQGNSA. The V segment lost 6 bases and the J segment 0 bases; nucleotides outside the gene matches: 1. Here the CDR3 reads CASRQGGSGANVLTF. The CDR3 nucleotides are TGTGCCAGCAGACAGGGGGGCTCTGGGGCCAACGTCCTGACTTTC.